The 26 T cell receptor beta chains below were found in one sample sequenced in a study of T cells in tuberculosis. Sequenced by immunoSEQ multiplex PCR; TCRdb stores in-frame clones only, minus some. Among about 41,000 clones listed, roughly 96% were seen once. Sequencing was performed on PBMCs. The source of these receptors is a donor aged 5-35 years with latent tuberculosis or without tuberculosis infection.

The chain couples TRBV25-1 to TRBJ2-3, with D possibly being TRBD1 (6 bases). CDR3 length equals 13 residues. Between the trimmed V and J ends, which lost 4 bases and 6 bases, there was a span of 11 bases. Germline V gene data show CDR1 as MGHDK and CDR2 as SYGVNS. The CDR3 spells CASSAHRADTQYF. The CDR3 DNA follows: TGTGCCAGCAGTGCCCACAGGGCGGATACGCAGTATTTT.

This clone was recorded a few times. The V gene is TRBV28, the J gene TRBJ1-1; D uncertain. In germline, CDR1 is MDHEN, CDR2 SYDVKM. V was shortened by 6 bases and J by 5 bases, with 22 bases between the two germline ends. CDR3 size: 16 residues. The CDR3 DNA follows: TGTGCCAGCAGCCCAAACAAGATCGGGGTGGGAACTGAAGCTTTCTTT. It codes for CASSPNKIGVGTEAFF.

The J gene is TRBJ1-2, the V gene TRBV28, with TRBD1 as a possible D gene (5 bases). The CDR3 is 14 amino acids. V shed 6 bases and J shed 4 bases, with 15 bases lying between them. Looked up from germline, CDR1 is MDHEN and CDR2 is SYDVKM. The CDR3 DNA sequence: TGTGCCAGCAGACCTGGGGGGATAGGCTATGGCTACACCTTC. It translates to CASRPGGIGYGYTF.

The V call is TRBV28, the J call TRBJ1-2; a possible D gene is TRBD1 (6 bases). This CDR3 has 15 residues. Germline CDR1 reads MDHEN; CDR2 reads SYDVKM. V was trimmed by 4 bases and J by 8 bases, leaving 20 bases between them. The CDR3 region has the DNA TGTGCCAGCAGTTCTAGGGACAACCTCCCGGCGGGCTACACCTTC. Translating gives CASSSRDNLPAGYTF.

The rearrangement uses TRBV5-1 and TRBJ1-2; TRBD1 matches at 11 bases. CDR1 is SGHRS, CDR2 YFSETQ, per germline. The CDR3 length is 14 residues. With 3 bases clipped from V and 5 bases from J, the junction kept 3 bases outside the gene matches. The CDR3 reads CASSSGTGGYGYTF. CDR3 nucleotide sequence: TGCGCCAGCAGCTCAGGGACAGGGGGATATGGCTACACCTTC. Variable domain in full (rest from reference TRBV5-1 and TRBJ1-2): KAGVTQTPRYLIKTRGQQVTLSCSPISGHRSVSWYQQTPGQGLQFLFEYFSETQRNKGNFPGRFSGRQFSNSRSEMNVSTLELGDSALYLCASSSGTGGYGYTFGSGTRLTVV.

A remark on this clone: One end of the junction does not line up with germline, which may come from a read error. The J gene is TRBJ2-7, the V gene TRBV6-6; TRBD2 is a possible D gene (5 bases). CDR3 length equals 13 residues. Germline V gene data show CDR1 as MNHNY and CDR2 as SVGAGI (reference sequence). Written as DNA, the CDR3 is TGTGCCAGCACCGAGGGTTCCTCCAACGAGCAGTACTTC. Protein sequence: CASTEGSSNEQYF.

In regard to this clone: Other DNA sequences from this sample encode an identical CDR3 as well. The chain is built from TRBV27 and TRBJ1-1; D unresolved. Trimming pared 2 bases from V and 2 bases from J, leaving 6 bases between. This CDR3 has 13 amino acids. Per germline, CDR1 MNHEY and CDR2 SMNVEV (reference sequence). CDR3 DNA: TGTGCCAGCAGTTTAAGCCGAAACACTGAAGCTTTCTTT. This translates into CASSLSRNTEAFF.

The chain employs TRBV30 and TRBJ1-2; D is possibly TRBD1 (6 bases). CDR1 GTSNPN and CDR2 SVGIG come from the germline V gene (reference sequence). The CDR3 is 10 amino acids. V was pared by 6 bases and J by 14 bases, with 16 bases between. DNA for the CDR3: TGTGCCTGCCATGCAGGGGAGGGGACCTTC. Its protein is CACHAGEGTF.

CDR3 sequence (DNA): TGTGCCAGCAGCTTGGAGCTAAGCAATCAGCCCCAGCATTTT. Its protein is CASSLELSNQPQHF. The chain is built from TRBV7-8 and TRBJ1-5; D is undetermined. This CDR3 is built from 14 residues. V gave up 3 bases and J gave up 1 base, with 7 bases separating them. CDR1 is SGHVS, CDR2 FQNEAQ, per germline.

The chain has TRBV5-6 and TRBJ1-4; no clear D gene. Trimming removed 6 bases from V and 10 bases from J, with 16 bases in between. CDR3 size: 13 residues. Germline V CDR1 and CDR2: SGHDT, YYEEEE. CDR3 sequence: CASTTQYTGKLFF. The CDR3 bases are TGTGCCAGCACCACGCAGTATACGGGAAAACTGTTTTTT.

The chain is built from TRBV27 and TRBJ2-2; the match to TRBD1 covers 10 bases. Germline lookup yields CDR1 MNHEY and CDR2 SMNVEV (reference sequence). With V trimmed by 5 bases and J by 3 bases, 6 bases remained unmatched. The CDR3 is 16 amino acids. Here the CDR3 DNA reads TGTGCCAGCAGTAGACAGGGGGCTGCTGACACCGGGGAGCTGTTTTTT. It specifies CASSRQGAADTGELFF.

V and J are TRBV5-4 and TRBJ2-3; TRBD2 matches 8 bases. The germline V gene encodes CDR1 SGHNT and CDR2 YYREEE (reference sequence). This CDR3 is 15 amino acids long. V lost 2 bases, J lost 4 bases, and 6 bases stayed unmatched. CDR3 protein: CASSLRGGQADTQYF. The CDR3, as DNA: TGTGCCAGCAGCTTACGGGGGGGCCAAGCAGATACGCAGTATTTT.

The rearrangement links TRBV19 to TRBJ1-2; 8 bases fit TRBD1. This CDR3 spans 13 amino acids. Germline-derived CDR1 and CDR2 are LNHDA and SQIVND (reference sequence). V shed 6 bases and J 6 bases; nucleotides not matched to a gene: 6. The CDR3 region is CASRGDRRNGYTF. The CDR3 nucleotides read TGTGCCAGTAGGGGGGACAGGAGAAATGGCTACACCTTC.

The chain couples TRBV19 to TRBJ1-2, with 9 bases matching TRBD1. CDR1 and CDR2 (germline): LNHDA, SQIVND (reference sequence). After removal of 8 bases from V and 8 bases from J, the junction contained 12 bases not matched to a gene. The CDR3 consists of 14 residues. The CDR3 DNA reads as TGTGCCAGTGATCTCACAGGGGGCGCGGAGGGCTACACCTTC. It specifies CASDLTGGAEGYTF.

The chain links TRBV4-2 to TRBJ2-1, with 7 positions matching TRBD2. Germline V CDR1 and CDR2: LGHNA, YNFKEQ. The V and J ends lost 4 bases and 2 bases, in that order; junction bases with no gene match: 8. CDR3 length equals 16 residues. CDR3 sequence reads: CASSLNGAGAYNEQFF. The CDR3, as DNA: TGTGCCAGCAGCCTGAACGGGGCGGGGGCCTACAATGAGCAGTTCTTC.

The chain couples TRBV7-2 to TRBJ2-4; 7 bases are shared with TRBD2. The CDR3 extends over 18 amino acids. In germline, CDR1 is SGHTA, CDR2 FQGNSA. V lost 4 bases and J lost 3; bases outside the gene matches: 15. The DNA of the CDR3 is TGTGCCAGCAGCTCCGACCGACCTCTTTCTAGCGGCAAAAACATTCAGTACTTC. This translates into CASSSDRPLSSGKNIQYF.

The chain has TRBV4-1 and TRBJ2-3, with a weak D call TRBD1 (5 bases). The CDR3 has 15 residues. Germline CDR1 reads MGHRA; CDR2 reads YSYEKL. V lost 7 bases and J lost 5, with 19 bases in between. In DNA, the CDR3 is TGCGCCAGCACCCAGACCCCCAGGGATGGAGATACGCAGTATTTT. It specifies CASTQTPRDGDTQYF.

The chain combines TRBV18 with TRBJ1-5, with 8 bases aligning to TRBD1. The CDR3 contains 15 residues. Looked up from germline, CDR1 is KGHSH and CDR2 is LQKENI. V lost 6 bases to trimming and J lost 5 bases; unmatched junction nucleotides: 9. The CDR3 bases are TGTGCCAGCTCCCCCGGATTACAGGGGGATCAGCCCCAGCATTTT. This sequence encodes CASSPGLQGDQPQHF.

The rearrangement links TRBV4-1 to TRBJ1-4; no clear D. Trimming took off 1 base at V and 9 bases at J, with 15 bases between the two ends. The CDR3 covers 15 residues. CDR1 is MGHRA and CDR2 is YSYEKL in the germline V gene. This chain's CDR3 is CASSQGAEGSKKLFF. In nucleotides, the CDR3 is TGCGCCAGCAGCCAAGGAGCAGAGGGATCGAAAAAACTGTTTTTT.

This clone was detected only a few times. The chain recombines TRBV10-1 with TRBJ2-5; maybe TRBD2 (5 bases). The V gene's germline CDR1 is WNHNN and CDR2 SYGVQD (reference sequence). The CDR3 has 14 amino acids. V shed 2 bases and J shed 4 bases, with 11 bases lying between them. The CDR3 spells CASSEHRAGETQYF. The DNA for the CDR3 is TGCGCCAGCAGTGAGCATAGGGCGGGAGAGACCCAGTACTTC.

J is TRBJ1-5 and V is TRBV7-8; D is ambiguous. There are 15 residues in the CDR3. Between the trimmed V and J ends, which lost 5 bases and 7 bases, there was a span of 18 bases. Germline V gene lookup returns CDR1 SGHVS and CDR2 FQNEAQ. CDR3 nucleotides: TGTGCCAGCAGCCCGAGACATTCAGAAAGACAGCCCCAGCATTTT. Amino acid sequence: CASSPRHSERQPQHF.

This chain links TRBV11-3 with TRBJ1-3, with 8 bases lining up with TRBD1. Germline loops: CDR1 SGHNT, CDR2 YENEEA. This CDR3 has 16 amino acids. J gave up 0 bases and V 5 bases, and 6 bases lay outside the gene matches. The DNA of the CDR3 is TGTGCCAGCAGCATAGGGACAGGTCACTCTGGAAACACCATATATTTT. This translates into CASSIGTGHSGNTIYF.

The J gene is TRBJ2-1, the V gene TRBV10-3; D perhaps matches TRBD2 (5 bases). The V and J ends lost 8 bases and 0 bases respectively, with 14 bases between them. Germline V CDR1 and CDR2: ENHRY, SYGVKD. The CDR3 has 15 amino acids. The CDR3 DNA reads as TGTGCCATCGGTAGGGAGCAGAACTCCTACAATGAGCAGTTCTTC. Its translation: CAIGREQNSYNEQFF.

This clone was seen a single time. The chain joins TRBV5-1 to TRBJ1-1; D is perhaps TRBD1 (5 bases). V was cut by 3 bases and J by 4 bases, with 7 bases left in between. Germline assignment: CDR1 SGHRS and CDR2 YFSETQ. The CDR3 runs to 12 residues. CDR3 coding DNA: TGCGCCAGCAGCTCTCAGGGCACTGAAGCTTTCTTT. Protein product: CASSSQGTEAFF.

The CDR3 coding sequence is TGTGCCAGCAGCCCGACTAGCGGCCGATACCCGAATGAGCAGTTCTTC. It codes for CASSPTSGRYPNEQFF. V usage is TRBV7-9 and J usage is TRBJ2-1; 9 nucleotides agree with TRBD2. Looked up from germline, CDR1 is SEHNR and CDR2 is FQNEAQ (reference sequence). There are 16 residues in the CDR3. V was pared by 5 bases and J by 7 bases, with 12 bases of the junction left unmatched.

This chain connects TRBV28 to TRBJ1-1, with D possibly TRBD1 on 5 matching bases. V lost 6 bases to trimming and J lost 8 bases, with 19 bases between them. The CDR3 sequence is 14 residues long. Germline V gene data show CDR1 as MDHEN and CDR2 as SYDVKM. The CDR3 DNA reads TGTGCCAGCAGCCTGACAGACCCTAGTCCGGAAGCTTTCTTT. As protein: CASSLTDPSPEAFF.